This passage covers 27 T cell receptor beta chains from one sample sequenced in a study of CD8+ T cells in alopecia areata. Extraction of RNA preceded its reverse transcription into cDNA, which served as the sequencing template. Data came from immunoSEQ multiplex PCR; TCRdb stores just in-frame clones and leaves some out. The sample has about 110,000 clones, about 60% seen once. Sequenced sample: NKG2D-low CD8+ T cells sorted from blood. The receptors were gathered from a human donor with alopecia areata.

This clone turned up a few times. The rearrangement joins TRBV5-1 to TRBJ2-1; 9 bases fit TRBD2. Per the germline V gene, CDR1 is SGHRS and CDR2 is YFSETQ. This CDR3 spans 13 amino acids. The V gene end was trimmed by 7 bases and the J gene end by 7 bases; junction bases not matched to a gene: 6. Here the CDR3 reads CASGKTSGNEQFF. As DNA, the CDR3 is TGCGCCAGCGGGAAGACTAGCGGAAATGAGCAGTTCTTC.

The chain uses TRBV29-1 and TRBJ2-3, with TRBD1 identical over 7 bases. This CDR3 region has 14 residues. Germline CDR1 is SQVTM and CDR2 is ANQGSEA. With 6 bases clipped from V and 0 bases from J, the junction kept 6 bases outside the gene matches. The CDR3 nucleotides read TGCAGCGTGGACAGGCTCCGAAGCACAGATACGCAGTATTTT. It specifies CSVDRLRSTDTQYF.

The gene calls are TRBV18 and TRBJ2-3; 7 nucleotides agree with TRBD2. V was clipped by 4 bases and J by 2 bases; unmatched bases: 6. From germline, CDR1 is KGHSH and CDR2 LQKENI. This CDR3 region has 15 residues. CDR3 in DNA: TGTGCCAGCTCACACCTCAGGGACTACACAGATACGCAGTATTTT. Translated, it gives CASSHLRDYTDTQYF. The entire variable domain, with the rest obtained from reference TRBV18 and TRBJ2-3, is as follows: NAGVMQNPRHLVRRRGQEARLRCSPMKGHSHVYWYRQLPEEGLKFMVYLQKENIIDESGMPKERFSAEFPKEGPSILRIQQVVRGDSAAYFCASSHLRDYTDTQYFGPGTRLTVL.

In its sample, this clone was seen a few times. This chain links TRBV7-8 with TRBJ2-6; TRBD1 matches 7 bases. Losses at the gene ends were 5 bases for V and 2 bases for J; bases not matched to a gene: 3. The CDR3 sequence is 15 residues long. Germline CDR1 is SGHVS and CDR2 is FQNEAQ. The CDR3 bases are TGTGCCAGCAGCCTTGGACAGGCTGGGGCCAACGTCCTGACTTTC. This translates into CASSLGQAGANVLTF.

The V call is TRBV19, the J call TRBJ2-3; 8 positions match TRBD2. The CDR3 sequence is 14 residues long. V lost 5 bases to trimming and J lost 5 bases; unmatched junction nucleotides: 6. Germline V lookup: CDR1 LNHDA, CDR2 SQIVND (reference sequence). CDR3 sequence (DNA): TGTGCCAGTAGTCTCGGGACTAGTGAAGATACGCAGTATTTT. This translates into CASSLGTSEDTQYF.

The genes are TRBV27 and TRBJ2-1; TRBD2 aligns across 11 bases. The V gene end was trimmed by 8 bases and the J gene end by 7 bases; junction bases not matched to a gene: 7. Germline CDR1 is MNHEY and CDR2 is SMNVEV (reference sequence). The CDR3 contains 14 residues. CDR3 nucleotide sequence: TGTGCCAGCGGTCTAGCGGGGGGTGGGAATGAGCAGTTCTTC. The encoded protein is CASGLAGGGNEQFF.

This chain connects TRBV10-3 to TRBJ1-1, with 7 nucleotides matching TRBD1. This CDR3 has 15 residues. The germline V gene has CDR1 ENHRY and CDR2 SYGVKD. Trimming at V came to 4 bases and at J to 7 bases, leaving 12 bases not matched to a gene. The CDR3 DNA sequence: TGTGCCATCAGTGGCCTTGACAGGGCGGGAAGTGAAGCTTTCTTT. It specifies CAISGLDRAGSEAFF.

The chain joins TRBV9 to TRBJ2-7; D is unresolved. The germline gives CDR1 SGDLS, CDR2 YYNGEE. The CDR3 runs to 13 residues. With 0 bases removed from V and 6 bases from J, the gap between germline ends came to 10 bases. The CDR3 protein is CASSVGRGSEQYF. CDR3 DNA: TGTGCCAGCAGCGTAGGTCGTGGAAGCGAGCAGTACTTC.

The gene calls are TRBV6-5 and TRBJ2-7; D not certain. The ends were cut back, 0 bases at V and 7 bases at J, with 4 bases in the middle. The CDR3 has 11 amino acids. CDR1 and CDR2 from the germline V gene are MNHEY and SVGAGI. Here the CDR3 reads CASSYSWEQYF. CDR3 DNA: TGTGCCAGCAGTTACTCCTGGGAGCAGTACTTC.

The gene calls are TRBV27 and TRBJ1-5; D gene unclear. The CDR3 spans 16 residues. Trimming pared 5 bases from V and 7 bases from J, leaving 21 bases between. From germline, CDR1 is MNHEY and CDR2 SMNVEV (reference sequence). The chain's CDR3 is CASSLGSADQRQPQHF. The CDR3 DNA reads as TGTGCCAGCAGTCTGGGGTCGGCAGACCAAAGGCAGCCCCAGCATTTT.

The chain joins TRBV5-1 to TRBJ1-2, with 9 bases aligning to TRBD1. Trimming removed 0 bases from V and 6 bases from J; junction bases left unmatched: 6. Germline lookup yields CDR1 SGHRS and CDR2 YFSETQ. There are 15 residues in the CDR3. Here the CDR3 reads CASSLVPGQGDGYTF. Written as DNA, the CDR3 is TGCGCCAGCAGCTTGGTGCCGGGACAGGGTGATGGCTACACCTTC. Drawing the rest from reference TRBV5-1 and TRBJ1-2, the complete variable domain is KAGVTQTPRYLIKTRGQQVTLSCSPISGHRSVSWYQQTPGQGLQFLFEYFSETQRNKGNFPGRFSGRQFSNSRSEMNVSTLELGDSALYLCASSLVPGQGDGYTFGSGTRLTVV.

The CDR3 spells CASSYPSGSGGYEQYF. CDR3 nucleotide sequence: TGTGCCAGCAGCTACCCTAGCGGGAGTGGCGGCTACGAGCAGTACTTC. V usage is TRBV7-9 and J usage is TRBJ2-7; 10 nucleotides agree with TRBD2. Germline trimming cut 4 bases from V and 3 bases from J; bases unmatched to any gene: 9. Per germline, CDR1 SEHNR and CDR2 FQNEAQ (reference sequence). The CDR3 is made up of 16 amino acids.

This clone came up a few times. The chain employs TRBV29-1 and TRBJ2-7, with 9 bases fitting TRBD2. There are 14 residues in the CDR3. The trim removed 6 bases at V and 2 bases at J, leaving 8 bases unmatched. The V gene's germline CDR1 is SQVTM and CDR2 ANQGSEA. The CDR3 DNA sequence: TGCAGCGTCCTCTCCGGGACTAGCACCTACGAGCAGTACTTC. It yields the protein CSVLSGTSTYEQYF.

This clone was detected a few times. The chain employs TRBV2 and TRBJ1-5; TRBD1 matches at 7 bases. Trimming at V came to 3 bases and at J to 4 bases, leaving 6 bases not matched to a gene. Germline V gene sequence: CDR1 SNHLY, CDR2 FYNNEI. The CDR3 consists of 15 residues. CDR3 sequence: CASSEFTTGNQPQHF. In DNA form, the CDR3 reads TGTGCCAGCAGTGAGTTTACGACAGGGAATCAGCCCCAGCATTTT.

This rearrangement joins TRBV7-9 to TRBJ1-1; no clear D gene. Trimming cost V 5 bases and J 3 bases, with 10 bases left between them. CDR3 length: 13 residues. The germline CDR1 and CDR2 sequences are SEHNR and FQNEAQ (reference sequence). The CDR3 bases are TGTGCCAGCAGCGGAGGTGGGGACACTGAAGCTTTCTTT. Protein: CASSGGGDTEAFF.

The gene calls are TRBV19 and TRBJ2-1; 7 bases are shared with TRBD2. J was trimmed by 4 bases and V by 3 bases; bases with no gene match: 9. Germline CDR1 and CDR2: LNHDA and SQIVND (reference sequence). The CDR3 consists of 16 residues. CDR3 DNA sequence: TGTGCCAGTAGTATCCCCCCAAGCGGGGTTTACAATGAGCAGTTCTTC. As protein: CASSIPPSGVYNEQFF.

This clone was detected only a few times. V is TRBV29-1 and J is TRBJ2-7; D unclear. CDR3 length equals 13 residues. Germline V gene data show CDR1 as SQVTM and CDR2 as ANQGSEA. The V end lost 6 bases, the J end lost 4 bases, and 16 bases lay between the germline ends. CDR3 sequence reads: CSVLSPTGYEQYF. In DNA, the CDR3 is TGCAGCGTCTTGAGTCCCACCGGTTACGAGCAGTACTTC.

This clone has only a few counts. CDR3 loop: CASSLRSHYEQFF. DNA for the CDR3: TGTGCCAGCAGCTTAAGGTCCCATTATGAGCAGTTCTTC. The chain recombines TRBV11-2 with TRBJ2-1; D is ambiguous. Trimming pared 2 bases from V and 8 bases from J, leaving 10 bases between. Germline CDR1 SGHAT, CDR2 FQNNGV. The CDR3 is 13 residues long.

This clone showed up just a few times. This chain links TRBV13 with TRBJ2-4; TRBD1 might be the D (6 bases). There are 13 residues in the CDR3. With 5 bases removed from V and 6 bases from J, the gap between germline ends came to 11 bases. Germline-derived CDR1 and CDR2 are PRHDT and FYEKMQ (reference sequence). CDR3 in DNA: TGTGCCAGCAGCAAAGGACAGTCAAACATTCAGTACTTC. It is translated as CASSKGQSNIQYF.

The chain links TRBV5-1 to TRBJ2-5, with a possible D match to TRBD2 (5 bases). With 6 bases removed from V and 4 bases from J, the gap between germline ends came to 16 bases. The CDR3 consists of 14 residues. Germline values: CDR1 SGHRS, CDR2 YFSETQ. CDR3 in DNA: TGCGCCAGCACTCCAAGGAGGCTTGGAGAGACCCAGTACTTC. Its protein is CASTPRRLGETQYF.

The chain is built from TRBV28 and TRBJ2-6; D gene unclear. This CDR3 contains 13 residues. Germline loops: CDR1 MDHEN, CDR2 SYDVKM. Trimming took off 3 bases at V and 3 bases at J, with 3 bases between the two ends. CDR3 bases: TGTGCCAGCAGTTTCCTTGGGGCCAACGTCCTGACTTTC. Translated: CASSFLGANVLTF.

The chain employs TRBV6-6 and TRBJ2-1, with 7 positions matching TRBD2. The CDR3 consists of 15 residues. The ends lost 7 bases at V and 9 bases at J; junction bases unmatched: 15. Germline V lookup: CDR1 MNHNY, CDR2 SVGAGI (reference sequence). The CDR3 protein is CASIPNPGGPAEQFF. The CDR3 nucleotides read TGTGCCAGCATTCCCAACCCGGGAGGCCCGGCTGAGCAGTTCTTC.

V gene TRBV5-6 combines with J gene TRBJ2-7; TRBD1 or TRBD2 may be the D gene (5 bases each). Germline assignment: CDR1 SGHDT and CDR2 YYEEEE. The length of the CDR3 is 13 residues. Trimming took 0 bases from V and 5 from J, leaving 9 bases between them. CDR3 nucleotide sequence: TGTGCCAGCAGCTTGGGGGGGTCGGACGAGCAGTACTTC. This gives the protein CASSLGGSDEQYF.

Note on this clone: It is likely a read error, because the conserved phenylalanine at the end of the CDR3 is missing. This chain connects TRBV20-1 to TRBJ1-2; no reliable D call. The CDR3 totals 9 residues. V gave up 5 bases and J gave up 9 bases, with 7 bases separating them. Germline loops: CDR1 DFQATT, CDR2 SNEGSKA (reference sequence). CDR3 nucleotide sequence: TGCAGTGCTCAGAAGAGCTACACCCTC. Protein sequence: CSAQKSYTL.

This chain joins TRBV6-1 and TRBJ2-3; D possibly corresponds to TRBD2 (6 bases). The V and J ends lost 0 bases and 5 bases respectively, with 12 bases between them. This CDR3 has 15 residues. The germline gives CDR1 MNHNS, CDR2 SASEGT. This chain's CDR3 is CASSEAPGEEDTQYF. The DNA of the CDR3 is TGTGCCAGCAGTGAAGCGCCGGGGGAGGAAGATACGCAGTATTTT.

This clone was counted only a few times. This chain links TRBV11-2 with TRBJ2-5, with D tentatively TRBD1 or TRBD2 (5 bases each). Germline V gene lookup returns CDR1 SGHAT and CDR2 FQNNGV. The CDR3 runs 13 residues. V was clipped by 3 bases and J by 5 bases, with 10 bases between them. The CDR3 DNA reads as TGTGCCAGCAGCTTTGGGGGTGGGGAGACCCAGTACTTC. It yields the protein CASSFGGGETQYF.

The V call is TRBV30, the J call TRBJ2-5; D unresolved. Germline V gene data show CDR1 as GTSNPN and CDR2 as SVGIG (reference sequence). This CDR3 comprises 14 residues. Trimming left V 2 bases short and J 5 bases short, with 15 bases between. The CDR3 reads CAWSPEVRRETQYF. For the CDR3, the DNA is TGTGCCTGGAGTCCAGAGGTCCGACGGGAGACCCAGTACTTC.